The subject of this entry is one TCR beta chain. This entry belongs to a study of shared clonotypes between healthy human individuals. The protocol was immunoSEQ multiplex PCR, while the TCRdb copy is restricted to in-frame clones and leaves out a portion. The sample lists nearly 500,000 clones; over 65% were seen once. The sample comprised PBMCs. The clonotype comes from a woman between 35 and 50 years old in good health. Some clones in this sample may be carry-over from other donors' samples.

The CDR3 spells CASSSPGTRNEQFF. In DNA, the CDR3 is TGCGCCAGCAGCTCTCCGGGAACGCGTAATGAGCAGTTCTTC. J is TRBJ2-1 and V is TRBV4-1; D is perhaps TRBD2 (5 bases). Trimming removed 5 bases from V and 7 bases from J, with 15 bases in between. The CDR3 has 14 residues. Germline V gene sequence: CDR1 MGHRA, CDR2 YSYEKL.